The source of this T cell receptor (beta chain) is a study of TIL therapy for anti-PD-1-resistant metastatic lung cancer. In its sample, this clone was seen once. As to time point: pre-treatment sample, taken before nivolumab and TIL therapy. The immunoSEQ assay was v3. Sequencing depth was 2 million to 2.5 million read pairs for survey level, roughly 4.5-6 million for deep. Clones were read by immunoSEQ multiplex PCR, and TCRdb kept only the in-frame ones, dropping some. The sample includes 50,000 to 70,000 clones, approximately 69% seen only once; the top ten take 6% to 8.5%. The V and J ends lost 0 bases and 7 bases respectively, with 11 bases between them. CDR3 size: 15 residues. CDR1 SGHKS and CDR2 YYEKEE come from the germline V gene (reference sequence).

The chain joins TRBV5-5 to TRBJ1-6; no reliable D call. This TCR was recovered from a person aged 25 to 80 with non-small cell lung cancer. The sample in question was blood, obtained at baseline. This chain's CDR3 is CASSLDWAPNSPLHF. CDR3 nucleotides: TGTGCCAGCAGCTTGGACTGGGCCCCAAATTCACCCCTCCACTTT.